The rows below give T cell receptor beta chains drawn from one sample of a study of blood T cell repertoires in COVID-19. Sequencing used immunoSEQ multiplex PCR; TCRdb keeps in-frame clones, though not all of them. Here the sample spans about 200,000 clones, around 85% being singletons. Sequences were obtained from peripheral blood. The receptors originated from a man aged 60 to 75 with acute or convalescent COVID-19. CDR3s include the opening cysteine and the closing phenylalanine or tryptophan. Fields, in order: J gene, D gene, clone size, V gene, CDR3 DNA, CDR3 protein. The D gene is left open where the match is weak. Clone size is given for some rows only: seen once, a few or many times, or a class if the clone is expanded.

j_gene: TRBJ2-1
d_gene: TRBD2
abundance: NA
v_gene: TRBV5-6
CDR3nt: TGTGCCAGCAGCCCGGGACTAGCTCGGAATGAGCAGTTCTTC
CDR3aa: CASSPGLARNEQFF

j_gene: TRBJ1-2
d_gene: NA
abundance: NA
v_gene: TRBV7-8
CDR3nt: TGTGCCAGCAGCTCCCTGTTGGGGGGGGATGGCTACACCTTC
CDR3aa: CASSSLLGGDGYTF

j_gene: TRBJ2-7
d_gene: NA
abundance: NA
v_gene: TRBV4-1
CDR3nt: TGCGCCAGCAGCCAACCGGACACCTACGAGCAGTACTTC
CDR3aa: CASSQPDTYEQYF

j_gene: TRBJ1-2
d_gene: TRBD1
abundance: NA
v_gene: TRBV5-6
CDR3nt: TGTGCCAGCGTACTACTGGACAGGTCACAGGGTGGCTACACCTTC
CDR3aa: CASVLLDRSQGGYTF

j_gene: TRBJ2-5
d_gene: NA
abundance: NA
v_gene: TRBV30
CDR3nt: TGTGCCTGGATCAACTCGGGGGGCGCGCAAGAGACCCAGTACTTC
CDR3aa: CAWINSGGAQETQYF

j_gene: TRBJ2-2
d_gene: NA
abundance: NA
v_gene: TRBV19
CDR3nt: TGTGCCAGTAGTATAGGTAGTGCCGGGGAGCTGTTTTTT
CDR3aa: CASSIGSAGELFF

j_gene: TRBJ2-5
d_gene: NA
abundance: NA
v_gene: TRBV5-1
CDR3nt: TGCGCCAGCAGCTTGGGTAACCAAGAGACCCAGTACTTC
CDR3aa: CASSLGNQETQYF

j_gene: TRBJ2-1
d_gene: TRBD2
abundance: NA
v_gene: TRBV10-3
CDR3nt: TGTGCCATCAGACCGACTAGCGGGGAACCTTTAAATGAGCAGTTCTTC
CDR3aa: CAIRPTSGEPLNEQFF

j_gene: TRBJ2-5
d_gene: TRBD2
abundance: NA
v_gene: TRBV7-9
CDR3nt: TGTGCCAGCAGCATCGAGGGACTAGCGGGGGGGAAGACCCAGTACTTC
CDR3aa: CASSIEGLAGGKTQYF

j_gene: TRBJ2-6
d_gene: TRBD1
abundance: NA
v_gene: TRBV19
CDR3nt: TGTGCCAGTACCCCGCGGGGGGACAGGGGGTCTGGGGCCAACGTCCTGACTTTC
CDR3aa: CASTPRGDRGSGANVLTF

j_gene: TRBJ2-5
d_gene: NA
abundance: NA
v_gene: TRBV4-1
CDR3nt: TGCGCCAGCAGCCAAACAGGGTCGAAGGAGACCCAGTACTTC
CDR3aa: CASSQTGSKETQYF

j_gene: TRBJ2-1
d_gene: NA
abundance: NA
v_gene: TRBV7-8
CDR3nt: TGTGCCAGCAGCCCTACTCCGACTATAGCCAATGAGCAGTTCTTC
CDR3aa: CASSPTPTIANEQFF

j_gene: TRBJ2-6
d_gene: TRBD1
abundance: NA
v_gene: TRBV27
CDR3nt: TGTGCCAGCAGTAGGGACAGCGTGCCTGGGGCCAACGTCCTGACTTTC
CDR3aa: CASSRDSVPGANVLTF

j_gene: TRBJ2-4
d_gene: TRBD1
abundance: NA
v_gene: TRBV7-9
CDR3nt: TGTGCCAGCAGCCGAGCGGGACAGGGGTTTAACATTCAGTACTTC
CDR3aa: CASSRAGQGFNIQYF

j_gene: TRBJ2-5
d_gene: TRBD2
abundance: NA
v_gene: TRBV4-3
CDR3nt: TGCGCCAGCAGCCAACAACTAGCGGGAGGTCTTGGAGAGACCCAGTACTTC
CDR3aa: CASSQQLAGGLGETQYF

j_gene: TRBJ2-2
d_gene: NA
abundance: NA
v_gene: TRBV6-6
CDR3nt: TGTGCCAGCGCTCAGAGGAGCGGGGAGCTGTTTTTT
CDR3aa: CASAQRSGELFF

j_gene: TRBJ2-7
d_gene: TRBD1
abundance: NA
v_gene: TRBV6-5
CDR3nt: TGTGCCAGCAGTTACTTCTCAAGGGGGGACAGGGGCGAGCAGTACTTC
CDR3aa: CASSYFSRGDRGEQYF

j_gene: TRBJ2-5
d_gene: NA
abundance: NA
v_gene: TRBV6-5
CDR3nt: TGTGCCAGCACCAAACAGGATAGTTGGAGAGAGACCCAGTACTTC
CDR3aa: CASTKQDSWRETQYF

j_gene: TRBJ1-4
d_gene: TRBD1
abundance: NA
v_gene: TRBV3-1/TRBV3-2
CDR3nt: TGTGCCAGCAAGGGACAGGGGCTGGAAAAACTGTTTTTT
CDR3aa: CASKGQGLEKLFF

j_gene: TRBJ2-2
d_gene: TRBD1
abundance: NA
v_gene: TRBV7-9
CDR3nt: TGTGCCAGCAGCTGGGGGGACAGGCCAACCGGGGAGCTGTTTTTT
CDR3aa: CASSWGDRPTGELFF

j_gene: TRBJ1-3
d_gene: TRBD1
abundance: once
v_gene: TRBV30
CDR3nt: TGTGCCTGGAGTGCTCCTCCGGGACAGATACGAAACACCATATATTTT
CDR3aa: CAWSAPPGQIRNTIYF

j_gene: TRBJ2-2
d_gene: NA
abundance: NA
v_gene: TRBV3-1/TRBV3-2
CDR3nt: TGTGCCAGCAGCCCTCTTTCCGGGGAGCTGTTTTTT
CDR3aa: CASSPLSGELFF

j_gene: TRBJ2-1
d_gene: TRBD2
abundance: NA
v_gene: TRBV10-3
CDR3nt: TGTGCCATCAGTCCTGGACTAGCGGGAGCAGGATCCTACAATGAGCAGTTCTTC
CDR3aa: CAISPGLAGAGSYNEQFF

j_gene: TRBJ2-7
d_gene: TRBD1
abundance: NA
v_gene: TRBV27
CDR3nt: TGTGCCAGCAATCCGGGACAGGCTGTGGAAGAGCAGTACTTC
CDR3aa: CASNPGQAVEEQYF

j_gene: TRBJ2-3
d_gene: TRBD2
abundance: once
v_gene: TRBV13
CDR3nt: TGTGCCAGCAGCTTAGAACTAGCGGGAGATACGCAGTATTTT
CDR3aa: CASSLELAGDTQYF

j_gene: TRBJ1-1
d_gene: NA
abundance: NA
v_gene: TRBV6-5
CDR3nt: TGTGCCAGCAGTTACAACCAGGGTAGGGGTGAAGCTTTCTTT
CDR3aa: CASSYNQGRGEAFF

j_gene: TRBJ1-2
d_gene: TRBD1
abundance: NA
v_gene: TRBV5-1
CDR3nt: TGCGCCAGCAGCCAATCGACAGGGGGAGACCTATTGCGGGGCTACACCTTC
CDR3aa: CASSQSTGGDLLRGYTF

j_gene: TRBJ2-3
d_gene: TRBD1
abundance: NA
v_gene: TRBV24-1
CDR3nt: TGTGCCATCGCACGTCGGGACAGGGGTGCAGATACGCAGTATTTT
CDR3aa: CAIARRDRGADTQYF

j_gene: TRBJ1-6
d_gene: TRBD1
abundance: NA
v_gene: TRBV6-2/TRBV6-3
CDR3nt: TGTGCCAGCAGTTACTCGAAAGGGGGCGACGGGAATTCACCCCTCCACTTT
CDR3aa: CASSYSKGGDGNSPLHF

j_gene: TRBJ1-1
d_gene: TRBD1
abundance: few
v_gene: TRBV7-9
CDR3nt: TGTGCCAGCAGCGGGAACAGGGGGACTGAAGCTTTCTTT
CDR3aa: CASSGNRGTEAFF

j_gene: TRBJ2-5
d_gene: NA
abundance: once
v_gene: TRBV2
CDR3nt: TGTGCCAGCTCTTACACACAAGAGACCCAGTACTTC
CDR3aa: CASSYTQETQYF

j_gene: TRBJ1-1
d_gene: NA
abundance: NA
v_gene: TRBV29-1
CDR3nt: TGCAGCGTTGACAGGGTCGGAACTGAAGCTTTCTTT
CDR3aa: CSVDRVGTEAFF

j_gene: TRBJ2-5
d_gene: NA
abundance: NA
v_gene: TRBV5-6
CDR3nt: TGTGCCAGCAGCTTGGTACGGGGAGGGGGGACCCAGTACTTC
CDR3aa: CASSLVRGGGTQYF

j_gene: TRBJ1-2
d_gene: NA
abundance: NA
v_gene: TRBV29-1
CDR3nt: TGCAGCGTTGCCCGGGCTAACTATGGCTACACCTTC
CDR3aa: CSVARANYGYTF

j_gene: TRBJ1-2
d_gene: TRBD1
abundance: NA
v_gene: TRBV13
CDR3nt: TGTGCCAGCAGCTCACAGGGGGACTATGGCTACACCTTC
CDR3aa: CASSSQGDYGYTF

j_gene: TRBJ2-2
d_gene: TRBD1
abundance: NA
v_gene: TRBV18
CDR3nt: TGTGCCAGCTCACCCGGGACAGGGGGATCCGGGGAGCTGTTTTTT
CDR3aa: CASSPGTGGSGELFF

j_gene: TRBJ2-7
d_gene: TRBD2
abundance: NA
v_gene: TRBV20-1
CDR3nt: TGCAGCGGACTAGCGGGGGTGGAGCAGTACTTC
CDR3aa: CSGLAGVEQYF

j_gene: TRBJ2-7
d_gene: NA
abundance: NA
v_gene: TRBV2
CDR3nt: TGTGCCAGCAGTGATAGCCCCCTGGGCGAGCAGTACTTC
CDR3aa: CASSDSPLGEQYF

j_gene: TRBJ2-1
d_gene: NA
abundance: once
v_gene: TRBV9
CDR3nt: TGTGCCAGCAGCCCCCAGGACTATAGAAGCAATGAGCAGTTCTTC
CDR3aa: CASSPQDYRSNEQFF

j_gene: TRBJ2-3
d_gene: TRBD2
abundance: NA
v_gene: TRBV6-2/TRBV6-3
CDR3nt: TGTGCCAGCAGTCAAATAACAAAAGCGGGAGGGGCCACAGATACGCAGTATTTT
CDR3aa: CASSQITKAGGATDTQYF

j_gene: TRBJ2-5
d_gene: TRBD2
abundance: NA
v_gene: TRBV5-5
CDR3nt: TGTGCCAGCAGCCCCAGCGGGGCTCAAGAGACCCAGTACTTC
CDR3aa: CASSPSGAQETQYF

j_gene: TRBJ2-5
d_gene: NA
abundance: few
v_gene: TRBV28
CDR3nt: TGTGCCAGCAGTTTACGGGTCCCAGAGACCCAGTACTTC
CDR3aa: CASSLRVPETQYF

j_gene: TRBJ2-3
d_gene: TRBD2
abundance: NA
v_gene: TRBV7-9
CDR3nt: TGTGCCAGCAGCTTAGGGGTGACTAGCGGAGATACGCAGTATTTT
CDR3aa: CASSLGVTSGDTQYF

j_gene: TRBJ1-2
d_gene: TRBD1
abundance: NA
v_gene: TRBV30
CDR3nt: TGTGCCTGGAGTAGGACAGGGTTTGGCTACACCTTC
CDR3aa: CAWSRTGFGYTF

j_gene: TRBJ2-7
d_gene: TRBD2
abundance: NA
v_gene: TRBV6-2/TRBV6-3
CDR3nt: TGTGCCAGCAGCGAACCGACTAGCGGGAGGTTCGAGCAGTACTTC
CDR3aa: CASSEPTSGRFEQYF

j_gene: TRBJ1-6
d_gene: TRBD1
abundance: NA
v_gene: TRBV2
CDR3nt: TGTGCCAGCAGTGGGCAACAGGGGGCTCAGTCACCCCTCCACTTT
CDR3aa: CASSGQQGAQSPLHF

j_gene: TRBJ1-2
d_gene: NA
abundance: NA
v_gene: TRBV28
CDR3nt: TGTGCCAGCAGTTCCGGGACGCGGGGCGGCTACACCTTC
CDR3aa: CASSSGTRGGYTF

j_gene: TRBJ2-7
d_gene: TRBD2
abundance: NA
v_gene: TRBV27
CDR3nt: TGTGCCAGCAGCCCTAGGACTAGCGGGGTGGGCTACGAGCAGTACTTC
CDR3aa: CASSPRTSGVGYEQYF

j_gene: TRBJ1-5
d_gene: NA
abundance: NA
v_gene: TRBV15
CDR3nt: TGTGCCACCAGCAGACCTCCTCTTGCGGCTCAGCCCCAGCATTTT
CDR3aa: CATSRPPLAAQPQHF

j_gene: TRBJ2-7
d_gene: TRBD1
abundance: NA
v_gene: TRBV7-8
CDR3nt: TGTGCCAGCACTCGAAGACAGGGGCGCCCCGACGAGCAGTACTTC
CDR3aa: CASTRRQGRPDEQYF

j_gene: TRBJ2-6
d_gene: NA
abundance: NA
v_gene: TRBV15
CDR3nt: TGTGCCACCAGCAGAGGTGCAGGGCCCTCTGGGGCCAACGTCCTGACTTTC
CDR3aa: CATSRGAGPSGANVLTF

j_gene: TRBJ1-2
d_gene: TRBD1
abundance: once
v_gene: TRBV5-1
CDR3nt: TGCGCCAGCAGCTTGGAGACAGGGATTTCCGGCGGCTACACCTTC
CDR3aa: CASSLETGISGGYTF

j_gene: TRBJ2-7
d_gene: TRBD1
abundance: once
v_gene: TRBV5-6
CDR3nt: TGTGCCAGCAGCCTGCCGGGACAGGGGGTCGAGCAGTACTTC
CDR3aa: CASSLPGQGVEQYF

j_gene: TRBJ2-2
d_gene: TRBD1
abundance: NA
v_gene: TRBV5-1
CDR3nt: TGCGCCAGCAGCTTGTACACCAGGACAGGGCCTTCGGGGGAGCTGTTTTTT
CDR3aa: CASSLYTRTGPSGELFF

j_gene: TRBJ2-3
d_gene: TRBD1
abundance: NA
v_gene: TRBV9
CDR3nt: TGTGCCAGCAGCGCCACAGGGGGCGTTCAAGATACGCAGTATTTT
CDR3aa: CASSATGGVQDTQYF

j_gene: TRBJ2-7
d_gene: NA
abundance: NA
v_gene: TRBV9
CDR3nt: TGTGCCAGCACCAGGACGGACAGCTCCTACGAGCAGTACTTC
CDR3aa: CASTRTDSSYEQYF

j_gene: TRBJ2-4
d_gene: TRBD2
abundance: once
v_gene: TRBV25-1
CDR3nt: TGTGCCAGCCCCCCGGGACTAGCGGAACTAGCCAAAAACATTCAGTACTTC
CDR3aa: CASPPGLAELAKNIQYF

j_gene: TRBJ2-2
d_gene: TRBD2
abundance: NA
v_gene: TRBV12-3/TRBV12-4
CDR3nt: TGTGCCAGCAGTTCGGGACTAGCCCGTCGCCTGTTTTTT
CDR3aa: CASSSGLARRLFF

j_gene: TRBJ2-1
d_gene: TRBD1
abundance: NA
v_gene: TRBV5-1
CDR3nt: TGCGCCAGCAGCTTGGCCCCCGGGGCAGGGGGTGAGCAGTTCTTC
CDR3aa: CASSLAPGAGGEQFF